The next 3 T cell receptor beta chains were all read from a single sample in a study of T-cell memory formation after mild COVID-19 (dated by TCRdb to the early 2020s). The protocol used for the library was 5' RACE. Sequenced using an Illumina NovaSeq 6000. The public reads were reprocessed in TCRdb via fastp at Q25 and MiXCR, keeping in-frame beta chains. All rows with the same CDR3 protein become a single entry with the most common DNA and genes. The sample table shows some 210,000 distinct CDR3 sequences, and around 25% are seen once. Over 9.5% of the sample belongs to the ten largest clones. Specimen: PBMCs or a T cell subset sorted from them (not recorded which). Every receptor here comes from an adult woman who had mild COVID-19 (a few samples of this study predate the infection). The sample titles of this study are shuffled in the database, so cell type and time point are left out; the donor was told from shared clones.

This clonotype was observed a few times. The rearrangement uses TRBV7-8 and TRBJ2-3; 11 bases are shared with TRBD2. Germline-derived CDR1 and CDR2 are SGHVS and FQNEAQ. This CDR3 has 15 residues. The J segment lost 6 bases and the V segment lost 7 bases, leaving 9 bases of the junction unmatched. The CDR3 here is CASIPSGGLLDTQYF. The DNA for the CDR3 is TGTGCCAGCATCCCTAGCGGGGGGCTTCTCGATACGCAGTATTTT.

V gene TRBV5-5 combines with J gene TRBJ2-3, with 8 bases lining up with TRBD2. The CDR3 length is 16 residues. Germline CDR1 reads SGHKS; CDR2 reads YYEKEE (reference sequence). After removal of 4 bases from V and 1 base from J, the junction contained 8 bases not matched to a gene. CDR3 sequence (DNA): TGTGCCAGCAGCCCGACTAGCGTAGGGGGCACAGATACGCAGTATTTT. Translating it yields CASSPTSVGGTDTQYF.

This clonotype was observed a handful of times. The chain employs TRBV20-1 and TRBJ2-5; 7 nucleotides agree with TRBD2. J was trimmed by 5 bases and V by 6 bases; bases with no gene match: 15. In germline, CDR1 is DFQATT, CDR2 SNEGSKA (reference sequence). The CDR3 extends over 15 amino acids. The CDR3 bases are TGCAGTGCCACCCCTTATTTTGCGGGAGATGAGACCCAGTACTTC. Its protein product is CSATPYFAGDETQYF.